One and the same sample provided the 27 T cell receptor beta chains below, sequenced in a study of blood T cell repertoires in COVID-19. The data were produced by immunoSEQ multiplex PCR, yet TCRdb's version contains in-frame clones alone and is incomplete. The table records about 100,000 clones, approximately 89% of them present only once. Sequences were obtained from peripheral blood. Every receptor here comes from a man aged 45-65 years with active COVID-19.

The chain has TRBV6-1 and TRBJ2-7, with TRBD1 as a possible D gene (6 bases). CDR1 and CDR2 from the germline V gene are MNHNS and SASEGT. The CDR3 runs to 14 residues. V was shortened by 1 base and J by 5 bases, with 12 bases between the two germline ends. The DNA for the CDR3 is TGTGCCAGCAGTGAAGGAGGGGGTAGGAACGAGCAGTACGTC. Translating gives CASSEGGGRNEQYV.

The genes are TRBV12-5 and TRBJ1-3; D is unclear. The CDR3 covers 15 residues. From germline, CDR1 is LGHNT and CDR2 FRNRAP. Trimming pared 6 bases from V and 0 bases from J, leaving 12 bases between. In nucleotides, the CDR3 is TGTGCTAGTGGCCCCGGTTCCGTCTCTGGAAACACCATATATTTT. This translates into CASGPGSVSGNTIYF.

The chain joins TRBV7-8 to TRBJ1-5, with D hard to call. There are 14 residues in the CDR3. CDR1 is SGHVS, CDR2 FQNEAQ, per germline. V lost 3 bases and J lost 1, with 7 bases in between. CDR3 loop: CASSFAGSNQPQHF. CDR3 sequence (DNA): TGTGCCAGCAGCTTCGCGGGAAGCAATCAGCCCCAGCATTTT.

The gene calls are TRBV7-7 and TRBJ2-1; TRBD2 agrees at 7 bases. The germline V gene encodes CDR1 SSHAT and CDR2 FNYEAQ (reference sequence). Unmatched junction bases numbered 5, after V lost 5 bases and J lost 1 base. The CDR3 is 15 amino acids. The CDR3 is CASSPGLGSYNEQFF. CDR3 coding DNA: TGTGCCAGCAGCCCAGGACTAGGGTCCTACAATGAGCAGTTCTTC.

The chain combines TRBV6-5 with TRBJ1-2; perhaps TRBD1 as D (5 bases). Germline values: CDR1 MNHEY, CDR2 SVGAGI. There are 13 residues in the CDR3. The V gene lost 6 bases and the J gene lost 1 base, with 9 bases spanning the gap. The CDR3 reads CASSDSFNYGYTF. In DNA form, the CDR3 reads TGTGCCAGCAGCGACAGCTTTAACTATGGCTACACCTTC.

The chain uses TRBV29-1 and TRBJ2-3; 10 nucleotides align to TRBD2. The CDR3 spans 20 residues. CDR1 is SQVTM, CDR2 ANQGSEA, per germline. V was pared by 2 bases and J by 0 bases, with 17 bases of the junction left unmatched. The CDR3: CSVEYGVRGLADLSTDTQYF. The CDR3 DNA is TGCAGCGTTGAATATGGCGTCCGTGGACTAGCGGACCTTAGCACAGATACGCAGTATTTT.

This sequence joins TRBV2 and TRBJ1-2; 9 nucleotides line up with TRBD1. CDR1 and CDR2 (germline): SNHLY, FYNNEI. CDR3 length: 14 amino acids. J gave up 6 bases and V 4 bases, and 6 bases lay outside the gene matches. The chain's CDR3 is CASSASQGADGYTF. DNA for the CDR3: TGTGCCAGCAGTGCTTCACAGGGGGCTGATGGCTACACCTTC.

The gene calls are TRBV7-6 and TRBJ2-1; D might be TRBD2 (6 bases). This CDR3 contains 18 residues. CDR1 SGHVS and CDR2 FNYEAQ come from the germline V gene. The germline V and J ends were trimmed by 0 bases and 4 bases, with 19 bases remaining between them. CDR3 sequence (DNA): TGTGCCAGCAGCTTAGCTACACCCCTAGGTCGGGGGTACAATGAGCAGTTCTTC. It yields the protein CASSLATPLGRGYNEQFF. The whole variable domain, filled in from reference TRBV7-6 and TRBJ2-1, reads GAGVSQSPRYKVTKRGQDVALRCDPISGHVSLYWYRQALGQGPEFLTYFNYEAQQDKSGLPNDRFSAERPEGSISTLTIQRTEQRDSAMYRCASSLATPLGRGYNEQFFGPGTRLTVL.

The gene calls are TRBV7-8 and TRBJ1-2; D ambiguous. CDR1 SGHVS and CDR2 FQNEAQ come from the germline V gene. The V and J ends lost 0 bases and 2 bases respectively, with 4 bases between them. CDR3 length: 13 residues. CDR3 sequence reads: CASSLAQNYGYTF. The CDR3 DNA follows: TGTGCCAGCAGCTTAGCTCAGAACTATGGCTACACCTTC.

The rearrangement joins TRBV7-2 to TRBJ1-1; D unresolved. The germline V gene has CDR1 SGHTA and CDR2 FQGNSA. The V and J ends lost 0 bases and 6 bases respectively, with 14 bases between them. CDR3 size: 15 residues. This CDR3 is CASSLALTKTAEAFF. The CDR3 DNA is TGTGCCAGCAGCTTAGCGCTGACTAAAACGGCTGAAGCTTTCTTT.

This clone was seen only once. This chain joins TRBV14 and TRBJ2-1; maybe TRBD2 (6 bases). This CDR3 comprises 13 residues. Trimming removed 2 bases at V and 13 bases at J, with 15 bases between. Germline V gene lookup returns CDR1 SGHDN and CDR2 FVKESK. The CDR3: CASSQFTPGAQFF. In DNA, the CDR3 is TGTGCCAGCAGCCAATTCACCCCGGGAGCCCAGTTCTTC.

This chain connects TRBV5-1 to TRBJ1-1; D gene ambiguous. Germline CDR1 and CDR2: SGHRS and YFSETQ. CDR3 length: 14 residues. Trimming shortened V by 6 bases and J by 1 base, and 13 bases separated the two germline ends. CDR3: CASTVGRGNTEAFF. The DNA for the CDR3 is TGCGCCAGCACCGTGGGCCGGGGGAACACTGAAGCTTTCTTT. The full variable domain, its missing parts supplied by reference TRBV5-1 and TRBJ1-1, is KAGVTQTPRYLIKTRGQQVTLSCSPISGHRSVSWYQQTPGQGLQFLFEYFSETQRNKGNFPGRFSGRQFSNSRSEMNVSTLELGDSALYLCASTVGRGNTEAFFGQGTRLTVV.

V is TRBV11-3 and J is TRBJ1-6; a possible D gene is TRBD1 (5 bases). V was trimmed by 5 bases and J by 8 bases, leaving 10 bases between them. The germline V gene has CDR1 SGHNT and CDR2 YENEEA. The CDR3 sequence is 13 residues long. CDR3 nucleotides: TGTGCCAGCAGCATAGGGGAGGATTCACCCCTCCACTTT. It encodes CASSIGEDSPLHF.

The genes are TRBV19 and TRBJ1-4; 8 bases map to TRBD1. The length of the CDR3 is 13 residues. Trimming took 6 bases from V and 4 from J; bases not matched to a gene: 1. CDR1 and CDR2 (germline): LNHDA, SQIVND (reference sequence). CDR3 region: CASRGQVNEKLFF. DNA for the CDR3: TGTGCCAGTAGGGGACAGGTTAATGAAAAACTGTTTTTT.

The rearrangement joins TRBV2 to TRBJ2-7, with TRBD1 as a possible D gene (5 bases). The V gene's germline CDR1 is SNHLY and CDR2 FYNNEI. This CDR3 contains 14 residues. Trimming stripped 0 bases from V and 4 bases from J, with 10 bases between. The CDR3 nucleotides read TGTGCCAGCAGTGAAGCGAAGGGGAATTACGAGCAGTACGTC. This codes for CASSEAKGNYEQYV.

The rearrangement joins TRBV19 to TRBJ1-6; no clear D gene. Trimming removed 3 bases from V and 2 bases from J, with 5 bases in between. Germline CDR1 is LNHDA and CDR2 is SQIVND (reference sequence). The CDR3 is made up of 14 amino acids. In nucleotides, the CDR3 is TGTGCCAGTAGTATGGCAGCCTATAATTCACCCCTCCACTTT. It encodes CASSMAAYNSPLHF.

V usage is TRBV6-2 or TRBV6-3 and J usage is TRBJ2-3, with D perhaps TRBD2 (5 bases). CDR1 MNHEY and CDR2 SVGEGT come from the germline V gene. V lost 3 bases to trimming and J lost 0 bases, with 13 bases between them. The CDR3 has 16 residues. In nucleotides, the CDR3 is TGTGCCAGCAGTTATCTCGCGGGCACTAGCACAGATACGCAGTATTTT. This encodes CASSYLAGTSTDTQYF.

This clone was detected only once. V and J are TRBV12-5 and TRBJ2-3, with 11 positions matching TRBD2. Germline V gives CDR1 LGHNT, CDR2 FRNRAP. The CDR3 covers 18 residues. Trimming at V came to 6 bases and at J to 2 bases, leaving 13 bases not matched to a gene. The CDR3 sequence is CASGPNLRLAGLTDTQYF. The CDR3 DNA follows: TGTGCTAGTGGCCCTAATCTCCGACTAGCGGGACTCACAGATACGCAGTATTTT.

J is TRBJ2-2 and V is TRBV7-3; 11 nucleotides match TRBD1. Germline CDR1 is SGHTA and CDR2 is FQGTGA. Losses at the gene ends were 5 bases for V and 7 bases for J; bases not matched to a gene: 6. CDR3 length: 15 residues. The CDR3 DNA sequence: TGTGCCAGCAGCGTCGGGACAGGGGGAATCGGGGAGCTGTTTTTT. Translation: CASSVGTGGIGELFF.

The genes are TRBV5-1 and TRBJ1-6; TRBD1 matches at 7 bases. Germline V gene lookup returns CDR1 SGHRS and CDR2 YFSETQ. This CDR3 has 16 residues. V lost 2 bases and J lost 5; bases outside the gene matches: 7. The CDR3 DNA sequence: TGCGCCAGCAGCTTCGCACCGGGACAGAATAATTCACCCCTCCACTTT. The encoded protein is CASSFAPGQNNSPLHF.

J is TRBJ1-5 and V is TRBV7-8, with TRBD1 as a possible D gene (6 bases). Germline V gene lookup returns CDR1 SGHVS and CDR2 FQNEAQ. V shed 2 bases and J shed 7 bases, with 15 bases lying between them. CDR3 size: 15 residues. The CDR3 spells CASSLTGGRGQPQHF. In DNA form, the CDR3 reads TGTGCCAGCAGCTTAACGGGGGGAAGGGGGCAGCCCCAGCATTTT.

The gene calls are TRBV3-1 (or the pseudogene TRBV3-2) and TRBJ1-3; D ambiguous. V was clipped by 1 base and J by 2 bases, with 6 bases between them. Germline V lookup: CDR1 LGHDT, CDR2 YNNKEL (reference sequence). The CDR3 is 14 amino acids. Here the CDR3 reads CASSQVGPGNTIYF. The DNA for the CDR3 is TGTGCCAGCAGCCAAGTCGGTCCTGGAAACACCATATATTTT.

The rearrangement uses TRBV5-1 and TRBJ2-7, with D maybe TRBD2 (6 bases). The CDR3 spans 16 residues. The V gene's germline CDR1 is SGHRS and CDR2 YFSETQ. Between the trimmed V and J ends, which lost 4 bases and 7 bases, there was a span of 24 bases. The CDR3 DNA follows: TGCGCCAGCAGCCCCGGCATCCGGGACTGGGAGTCGGAGCAGTACTTC. The encoded protein is CASSPGIRDWESEQYF. Based on the CDR3 plus reference TRBV5-1 and TRBJ2-7, the full variable domain is KAGVTQTPRYLIKTRGQQVTLSCSPISGHRSVSWYQQTPGQGLQFLFEYFSETQRNKGNFPGRFSGRQFSNSRSEMNVSTLELGDSALYLCASSPGIRDWESEQYFGPGTRLTVT.

The chain couples TRBV12-3 or TRBV12-4 to TRBJ1-2; D ambiguous. The CDR3 is made up of 13 amino acids. V lost 2 bases, J lost 8 bases, and 12 bases lay in between. This CDR3 is CASSLQPYGGYTF. The CDR3 bases are TGTGCCAGCAGTTTACAACCTTACGGGGGCTACACCTTC.

V gene TRBV4-2 combines with J gene TRBJ2-7, with TRBD1 matching over 10 bases. CDR1 is LGHNA and CDR2 is YNFKEQ in the germline V gene. CDR3 length: 19 residues. Trimming at V came to 0 bases and at J to 0 bases, leaving 11 bases not matched to a gene. The CDR3 DNA is TGTGCCAGCAGCCAAGACGCAGGGGCCGGACAGGGGGTCTCCTACGAGCAGTACTTC. It is translated as CASSQDAGAGQGVSYEQYF.

The CDR3 is CASSLYSYNEQFF. The CDR3, as DNA: TGTGCCAGCAGCTTATATTCCTACAATGAGCAGTTCTTC. V usage is TRBV5-4 and J usage is TRBJ2-1; no clear D gene. The V end was cut by 2 bases, the J end by 1 base, with 4 bases between. CDR3 length: 13 amino acids. CDR1 SGHNT and CDR2 YYREEE come from the germline V gene (reference sequence).

The chain carries TRBV7-8 and TRBJ1-1; 8 bases are a match to TRBD1. V shed 4 bases, J shed 0 bases, and the junction held 22 bases outside the gene matches. This CDR3 spans 21 amino acids. The germline V gene encodes CDR1 SGHVS and CDR2 FQNEAQ. For the CDR3, the DNA is TGTGCCAGCAGCTCCAAAGGTAGAAGAAGGGGGACAGGCGTCATGAACACTGAAGCTTTCTTT. It is translated as CASSSKGRRRGTGVMNTEAFF.